The 30 T cell receptor beta chains below all came from one sample that was sequenced in a study of blood T cell repertoires in COVID-19. Repertoires were generated with immunoSEQ multiplex PCR, while TCRdb's copy carries only in-frame clones and drops some. Here the sample spans some 130,000 clones, about 80% being singletons. The sequenced material came from peripheral blood. Source of these receptors: a human donor in a cohort sampled during active COVID-19.

The chain has TRBV6-2 or TRBV6-3 and TRBJ2-1, with 11 bases matching TRBD2. With 1 base clipped from V and 7 bases from J, the junction kept 6 bases outside the gene matches. The CDR3 is 16 residues long. CDR1 and CDR2 from the germline V gene are MNHEY and SVGEGT. The CDR3 DNA sequence: TGTGCCAGCAGTTACTTAGCGGGAGGGCCTTTTAATGAGCAGTTCTTC. It specifies CASSYLAGGPFNEQFF.

The rearrangement joins TRBV7-9 to TRBJ1-5; possibly TRBD1 for D (5 bases). This CDR3 is 15 amino acids long. V lost 4 bases, J lost 4 bases, and 14 bases lay in between. In germline, CDR1 is SEHNR, CDR2 FQNEAQ (reference sequence). The CDR3 nucleotides read TGTGCCAGCAGCTCCGCGGCCCAGGGAAATCAGCCCCAGCATTTT. This codes for CASSSAAQGNQPQHF.

V gene TRBV3-1 (or the pseudogene TRBV3-2) combines with J gene TRBJ1-1, with D tentatively TRBD1 (5 bases). V was shortened by 2 bases and J by 14 bases, with 18 bases between the two germline ends. The CDR3 extends over 13 amino acids. The germline V gene encodes CDR1 LGHDT and CDR2 YNNKEL (reference sequence). The chain's CDR3 is CASSQFTGINHFF. The CDR3 nucleotides are TGTGCCAGCAGCCAATTTACAGGAATAAATCACTTCTTT.

The gene calls are TRBV7-2 and TRBJ1-1, with 10 bases matching TRBD1. CDR1 is SGHTA and CDR2 is FQGNSA in the germline V gene. This CDR3 is 15 amino acids long. The ends lost 5 bases at V and 2 bases at J; junction bases unmatched: 5. The CDR3, as DNA: TGTGCCAGCAGCCGGACAGGGGGGTACAACACTGAAGCTTTCTTT. It codes for CASSRTGGYNTEAFF.

The chain's CDR3 is CAWRQAVLTEAFF. CDR3 in DNA: TGTGCCTGGAGGCAGGCAGTCTTAACTGAAGCTTTCTTT. The rearrangement uses TRBV30 and TRBJ1-1; no firm D call. The germline V gene encodes CDR1 GTSNPN and CDR2 SVGIG (reference sequence). V was clipped by 3 bases and J by 5 bases, with 13 bases between them. The CDR3 is made up of 13 amino acids.

This rearrangement joins TRBV6-2 or TRBV6-3 to TRBJ2-1, with TRBD2 matching 10 bases. CDR3 length: 15 residues. Germline V CDR1 and CDR2: MNHEY, SVGEGT. Trimming removed 6 bases from V and 7 bases from J; junction bases left unmatched: 9. The CDR3 spells CASSPSGGAANEQFF. The CDR3 bases are TGTGCCAGCAGCCCAAGCGGGGGGGCCGCAAATGAGCAGTTCTTC.

The V gene is TRBV5-1, the J gene TRBJ2-1, with D maybe TRBD2 (6 bases). The germline CDR1 and CDR2 sequences are SGHRS and YFSETQ. V shed 2 bases and J shed 4 bases, with 7 bases lying between them. This CDR3 region has 13 residues. The CDR3 loop reads CASSFGGYNEQFF. CDR3 sequence (DNA): TGCGCCAGCAGCTTCGGGGGTTACAATGAGCAGTTCTTC. The full variable domain, with the rest looked up from reference TRBV5-1 and TRBJ2-1, is KAGVTQTPRYLIKTRGQQVTLSCSPISGHRSVSWYQQTPGQGLQFLFEYFSETQRNKGNFPGRFSGRQFSNSRSEMNVSTLELGDSALYLCASSFGGYNEQFFGPGTRLTVL.

The V and J genes are TRBV7-8 and TRBJ2-7; D is possibly TRBD2 (5 bases). Trimming stripped 3 bases from V and 2 bases from J, with 17 bases between. CDR1 is SGHVS and CDR2 is FQNEAQ in the germline V gene. The CDR3 spans 16 residues. CDR3 sequence (DNA): TGTGCCAGCAGCTTTTGCAACGGCCTAGCCGCCTACGAGCAGTACGTC. Its protein is CASSFCNGLAAYEQYV.

V usage is TRBV15 and J usage is TRBJ1-3; D is uncertain. Trimming pared 7 bases from V and 0 bases from J, leaving 16 bases between. Germline CDR1 is LNHNV and CDR2 is YYDKDF (reference sequence). This CDR3 has 16 residues. CDR3 region: CATTHGGVGSGNTIYF. In DNA, the CDR3 is TGTGCCACCACTCATGGCGGGGTTGGCTCTGGAAACACCATATATTTT.

The chain recombines TRBV2 with TRBJ1-2, with 8 bases aligning to TRBD1. V dropped 7 bases and J dropped 3; count of bases not matched to a gene: 13. The CDR3 runs 16 residues. Per the germline V gene, CDR1 is SNHLY and CDR2 is FYNNEI. In DNA, the CDR3 is TGTGCCAGCATTAACGGACAGGGCCTAAAGGACTATGGCTACACCTTC. Protein: CASINGQGLKDYGYTF.

V and J are TRBV10-3 and TRBJ2-3, with a possible D match to TRBD2 (6 bases). Germline CDR1 reads ENHRY; CDR2 reads SYGVKD. V lost 7 bases to trimming and J lost 6 bases, with 14 bases between them. This CDR3 contains 13 residues. The chain's CDR3 is CAITNGGEDTQYF. In DNA form, the CDR3 reads TGTGCCATCACCAACGGCGGGGAGGATACGCAGTATTTT.

The genes are TRBV10-3 and TRBJ2-2; 10 positions match TRBD1. The junction had 7 bases not matched to a gene; V was cut back by 6 bases and J by 6 bases. The germline V gene has CDR1 ENHRY and CDR2 SYGVKD. The CDR3 loop spans 15 amino acids. The CDR3 reads CAIRTWDRGSGELFF. Here the CDR3 DNA reads TGTGCCATCAGGACCTGGGACAGGGGATCCGGGGAGCTGTTTTTT.

This sequence joins TRBV3-1 (or the pseudogene TRBV3-2) and TRBJ2-1, with D tentatively TRBD1 (6 bases). The V and J ends lost 8 bases and 2 bases respectively, with 16 bases between them. This CDR3 has 15 residues. The V gene's germline CDR1 is LGHDT and CDR2 YNNKEL (reference sequence). DNA of the CDR3: TGTGCCAGCGTCACCGACAGGACACCCTACAATGAGCAGTTCTTC. Protein: CASVTDRTPYNEQFF.

The sample holds a few counts of this clone. V and J are TRBV7-2 and TRBJ1-5, with D possibly being TRBD1 (5 bases). Germline V gene data show CDR1 as SGHTA and CDR2 as FQGNSA. The germline V and J ends were trimmed by 2 bases and 6 bases, with 8 bases remaining between them. This CDR3 is built from 13 residues. The CDR3 loop is CASSLRGGQPQHF. DNA of the CDR3: TGTGCCAGCAGCTTAAGGGGAGGTCAGCCCCAGCATTTT.

V usage is TRBV5-4 and J usage is TRBJ1-2; D is unresolved. The CDR3 has 12 residues. V lost 0 bases, J lost 7 bases, and 7 bases lay in between. Germline loops: CDR1 SGHNT, CDR2 YYREEE (reference sequence). The CDR3 DNA reads TGTGCCAGCAGCTTGGCCGGGTTTGGCTACACCTTC. The encoded protein is CASSLAGFGYTF. Looking up the rest from reference TRBV5-4 and TRBJ1-2 gives the full variable domain: ETGVTQSPTHLIKTRGQQVTLRCSSQSGHNTVSWYQQALGQGPQFIFQYYREEENGRGNFPPRFSGLQFPNYSSELNVNALELDDSALYLCASSLAGFGYTFGSGTRLTVV.

The chain couples TRBV5-4 to TRBJ2-2; 13 bases are a match to TRBD2. Germline trimming cut 5 bases from V and 5 bases from J; bases unmatched to any gene: 6. Germline values: CDR1 SGHNT, CDR2 YYREEE (reference sequence). CDR3 length equals 16 residues. CDR3: CASRDTSGRVTGELFF. CDR3 nucleotides: TGTGCCAGCAGGGACACTAGCGGGAGGGTTACCGGGGAGCTGTTTTTT.

The chain employs TRBV4-2 and TRBJ1-4; possibly TRBD1 for D (6 bases). The CDR3 totals 14 residues. The V end lost 4 bases, the J end lost 8 bases, and 14 bases lay between the germline ends. CDR1 and CDR2 (germline): LGHNA, YNFKEQ. The CDR3 sequence is CASSRKGDREKLFF. The CDR3 DNA reads as TGTGCCAGCAGCCGTAAGGGGGATCGGGAAAAACTGTTTTTT.

This clone was recorded only once. The chain employs TRBV5-4 and TRBJ2-3; 9 bases line up with TRBD2. Germline CDR1 SGHNT, CDR2 YYREEE (reference sequence). V lost 3 bases, J lost 6 bases, and 11 bases stayed unmatched. This CDR3 has 16 residues. The CDR3 is CASSSLLREGRDTQYF. The CDR3 nucleotides are TGTGCCAGCAGCTCCCTTTTGCGGGAGGGCCGCGATACGCAGTATTTT.

J is TRBJ2-7 and V is TRBV5-5; 9 nucleotides agree with TRBD2. CDR1 is SGHKS and CDR2 is YYEKEE in the germline V gene (reference sequence). This CDR3 comprises 14 residues. V dropped 10 bases and J dropped 6; count of bases not matched to a gene: 14. The CDR3 nucleotides read TGTGCCCAGCATATAGTAGCGGGAGCGGGCGAGCAGTACGTC. Translation gives CAQHIVAGAGEQYV.

V usage is TRBV19 and J usage is TRBJ1-4; D gene ambiguous. The CDR3 runs to 14 residues. Trimming shortened V by 5 bases and J by 0 bases, and 7 bases separated the two germline ends. The V gene's germline CDR1 is LNHDA and CDR2 SQIVND (reference sequence). As DNA, the CDR3 is TGTGCCAGTAGTTATGGGCCAACTAATGAAAAACTGTTTTTT. Protein product: CASSYGPTNEKLFF.

V and J are TRBV6-6 and TRBJ1-5, with 8 positions matching TRBD1. J lost 13 bases, V lost 6 bases, and 11 bases had no gene match. Germline loops: CDR1 MNHNY, CDR2 SVGAGI (reference sequence). This CDR3 is built from 13 residues. Written as DNA, the CDR3 is TGTGCCAGCAGCCAAGGGCCAGGGGGCATTCAGCATTTT. Amino acid sequence: CASSQGPGGIQHF.

The chain links TRBV7-9 to TRBJ2-7, with D possibly TRBD2 on 5 matching bases. The CDR3 is 14 amino acids. Trimming took 2 bases from V and 1 from J, leaving 9 bases between them. CDR1 and CDR2 from the germline V gene are SEHNR and FQNEAQ (reference sequence). CDR3 bases: TGTGCCAGCAGCTTATCGGGGAATTCCTACGAGCAGTACGTC. It codes for CASSLSGNSYEQYV.

This chain uses TRBV5-1 with TRBJ2-1; 15 positions match TRBD2. The length of the CDR3 is 18 residues. Germline V lookup: CDR1 SGHRS, CDR2 YFSETQ. The V and J ends lost 0 bases and 3 bases, in that order; junction bases with no gene match: 4. CDR3 region: CASSLAPGLAGGYNEQFF. The CDR3 bases are TGCGCCAGCAGCTTGGCCCCGGGACTAGCGGGGGGCTACAATGAGCAGTTCTTC.

A single count supports this clone. This chain uses TRBV2 with TRBJ2-4, with TRBD2 as a possible D gene (6 bases). The V gene lost 8 bases and the J gene lost 2 bases, with 13 bases spanning the gap. The CDR3 loop spans 14 amino acids. Germline assignment: CDR1 SNHLY and CDR2 FYNNEI. The DNA of the CDR3 is TGTGCCAGCCACCGGGACTCGTCCAAAAACATTCAGTACTTC. This sequence encodes CASHRDSSKNIQYF.

The rearrangement uses TRBV7-3 and TRBJ2-3, with 7 bases that match TRBD2. J was trimmed by 0 bases and V by 2 bases; bases with no gene match: 2. Germline lookup yields CDR1 SGHTA and CDR2 FQGTGA. This CDR3 is 15 amino acids long. The CDR3 nucleotides are TGTGCCAGCAGCTTAGTGGGGGGGAGCACAGATACGCAGTATTTT. It codes for CASSLVGGSTDTQYF.

DNA for the CDR3: TGTGCCACCAGTGGGGACAGGGCGAACACCGGGGAGCTGTTTTTT. This encodes CATSGDRANTGELFF. The chain uses TRBV24-1 and TRBJ2-2; 9 bases fit TRBD1. The CDR3 runs to 15 residues. With V trimmed by 5 bases and J by 0 bases, 0 bases remained unmatched. Germline CDR1 reads KGHDR; CDR2 reads SFDVKD.

As for this clone: Other DNA variants within this sample encode the same CDR3. V gene TRBV5-1 combines with J gene TRBJ2-1; D may be TRBD2 (6 bases). Germline values: CDR1 SGHRS, CDR2 YFSETQ. V was trimmed by 0 bases and J by 6 bases, leaving 7 bases between them. This CDR3 contains 13 residues. The CDR3 loop is CASSLAGGNEQFF. The CDR3 coding sequence is TGCGCCAGCAGCTTGGCCGGGGGCAATGAGCAGTTCTTC.

This chain joins TRBV2 and TRBJ2-7; D possibly corresponds to TRBD2 (6 bases). The CDR3 has 13 residues. Germline V gene sequence: CDR1 SNHLY, CDR2 FYNNEI. V was pared by 6 bases and J by 1 base, with 10 bases between. The CDR3 sequence: CASSRDLSYEQYV. For the CDR3, the DNA is TGTGCCAGCAGCCGGGACTTATCCTACGAGCAGTACGTC.

This clone has a single count. The J gene is TRBJ2-2, the V gene TRBV19, with D possibly TRBD1 on 5 matching bases. CDR3 size: 14 residues. Trimming left V 6 bases short and J 6 bases short, with 14 bases between. Germline loops: CDR1 LNHDA, CDR2 SQIVND (reference sequence). CDR3 loop: CASRFSQGPGELFF. CDR3 coding DNA: TGTGCCAGTAGGTTCTCGCAGGGCCCCGGGGAGCTGTTTTTT.

CDR3 loop: CASSLAGGQGIAGELFF. CDR3 in DNA: TGCGCCAGCAGCTTGGCCGGGGGACAGGGGATTGCCGGGGAGCTGTTTTTT. This chain links TRBV5-1 with TRBJ2-2; 10 bases match TRBD1. CDR1 and CDR2 (germline): SGHRS, YFSETQ. The CDR3 is 17 amino acids. V lost 0 bases and J lost 6; bases outside the gene matches: 8.